This TCR beta chain emerged from a study of T-cell reconstitution after alpha-beta-depleted transplantation in children. This sample's TCRbeta library carried unique molecular identifier barcodes. TCRdb reprocessed the PCR reads via MiXCR and lists one record per CDR3 protein. Of 700,000 to 950,000 distinct CDR3 sequences listed, roughly 15% are singletons. Germline V lookup: CDR1 SGHRS, CDR2 YFSETQ. This CDR3 comprises 18 residues. V lost 0 bases, J lost 4 bases, and 17 bases lay in between. Whole-study findings and limits: TCRbeta diversity was high at day 60 in some patients (a result of surviving recipient T cells and thymic progenitors). Several hundred graft clones that had expanded were reportedly the source of alpha-beta T cells about two months after transplant. Newly produced T cells mostly accounted for T-cell counts and diversity one year post-transplant.

Of note for this clonotype: Antigen: not known.

The sequenced sample was PBMCs, mostly from graft donor cells, obtained 360 days after TCRalphabeta/CD19-depleted stem cell transplant. The rearrangement links TRBV5-1 to TRBJ2-6; D is ambiguous. The TCR originated in a male patient aged 10-17 years who had a stem cell transplant for acute lymphoblastic leukemia, so the T cells may come from the graft donor. CDR3 region: CASSLEGWRYSGANVLTF. In DNA form, the CDR3 reads TGCGCCAGCAGCTTGGAAGGCTGGCGGTATTCCGGGGCCAACGTCCTGACTTTC. The full variable domain, its missing parts supplied by reference TRBV5-1 and TRBJ2-6, is KAGVTQTPRYLIKTRGQQVTLSCSPISGHRSVSWYQQTPGQGLQFLFEYFSETQRNKGNFPGRFSGRQFSNSRSEMNVSTLELGDSALYLCASSLEGWRYSGANVLTFGAGSRLTVL.